The 31 T cell receptor beta chains listed next were all sequenced from one sample in a study of T cell repertoires in cytomegalovirus infection. In TCRdb, the reads were re-called with MiXCR into one record per CDR3 protein. The sample holds a few hundred thousand distinct CDR3 sequences, 33% seen once. These receptors lack a known antigen. The sample consisted of cultured PBMCs, taken from culture after CMV antigen stimulation. Receptor source: a human donor in good health (CMV status not recorded). Some clones in this sample may be carry-over from other donors' samples.

This chain connects TRBV11-2 to TRBJ2-1, with 9 bases lining up with TRBD2. Germline trimming cut 3 bases from V and 0 bases from J; bases unmatched to any gene: 3. The germline V gene has CDR1 SGHAT and CDR2 FQNNGV. The CDR3 covers 16 residues. The CDR3 sequence: CASSFQAGGSYNEQFF. The CDR3 coding sequence is TGTGCCAGCAGCTTCCAAGCGGGAGGCTCCTACAATGAGCAGTTCTTC. Drawing the rest from reference TRBV11-2 and TRBJ2-1, the complete variable domain is EAGVAQSPRYKIIEKRQSVAFWCNPISGHATLYWYQQILGQGPKLLIQFQNNGVVDDSQLPKDRFSAERLKGVDSTLKIQPAKLEDSAVYLCASSFQAGGSYNEQFFGPGTRLTVL.

The chain joins TRBV19 to TRBJ2-2; the D is unclear. V lost 5 bases to trimming and J lost 7 bases, with 8 bases between them. CDR3 length equals 12 residues. From germline, CDR1 is LNHDA and CDR2 SQIVND (reference sequence). The CDR3 DNA sequence: TGTGCCAGTAGTCCCTCATTCGGGGAGCTGTTTTTT. Encoded protein: CASSPSFGELFF.

J is TRBJ1-5 and V is TRBV27; 7 positions agree with TRBD1. The CDR3 totals 20 residues. With V trimmed by 1 base and J by 0 bases, 15 bases remained unmatched. Germline assignment: CDR1 MNHEY and CDR2 SMNVEV (reference sequence). CDR3 sequence: CASSLFAPAGGAYSNQPQHF. CDR3 nucleotide sequence: TGTGCCAGCAGTTTATTCGCCCCGGCAGGGGGTGCGTATAGCAATCAGCCCCAGCATTTT.

This rearrangement joins TRBV7-8 to TRBJ2-1; unclear D gene. Germline CDR1 SGHVS, CDR2 FQNEAQ. Trimming took 6 bases from V and 9 from J, leaving 9 bases between them. CDR3 length: 11 residues. In nucleotides, the CDR3 is TGTGCCAGCAGTCCCTTGGTTGAGCAGTTCTTC. It codes for CASSPLVEQFF.

In its sample, this clonotype was seen a few times. The chain recombines TRBV6-8 with TRBJ2-5, with TRBD1 as a possible D gene (6 bases). Trimming pared 4 bases from V and 5 bases from J, leaving 14 bases between. The CDR3 runs to 14 residues. CDR1 and CDR2 from the germline V gene are MNHGY and SAAAGT. Here the CDR3 reads CASSSSQGRETQYF. The CDR3 bases are TGTGCCAGCAGTTCATCACAGGGACGGGAGACCCAGTACTTC.

This clonotype showed up just once. The chain's CDR3 is CASSQDSLNEQFF. The CDR3 DNA sequence: TGTGCCAGCAGCCAAGACAGTCTCAATGAGCAGTTCTTC. The rearrangement uses TRBV4-2 and TRBJ2-1, with unresolved D. Germline CDR1 is LGHNA and CDR2 is YNFKEQ. Trimming pared 0 bases from V and 6 bases from J, leaving 6 bases between. The CDR3 totals 13 residues.

This rearrangement joins TRBV10-3 to TRBJ2-5, with D perhaps TRBD1 (6 bases). CDR1 is ENHRY and CDR2 is SYGVKD in the germline V gene. V lost 10 bases and J lost 3, with 15 bases in between. The CDR3 has 13 amino acids. The CDR3 DNA is TGTGCCACCCACGCGACAGGAAAAGAGACCCAGTACTTC. Translation: CATHATGKETQYF.

This rearrangement joins TRBV28 to TRBJ1-5; 8 bases match TRBD1. This CDR3 is 16 amino acids long. The V gene end was trimmed by 5 bases and the J gene end by 1 base; junction bases not matched to a gene: 7. The germline gives CDR1 MDHEN, CDR2 SYDVKM. The CDR3 is CASSETRTGSNQPQHF. CDR3 nucleotides: TGTGCCAGCAGTGAGACCCGGACAGGGAGCAATCAGCCCCAGCATTTT.

This clonotype was observed once. The chain uses TRBV20-1 and TRBJ1-2, with TRBD1 identical over 9 bases. V was pared by 3 bases and J by 3 bases, with 2 bases of the junction left unmatched. In germline, CDR1 is DFQATT, CDR2 SNEGSKA (reference sequence). This CDR3 is 13 amino acids long. The CDR3 protein is CSASTGGDYGYTF. The CDR3 nucleotides read TGCAGTGCTAGTACAGGGGGCGACTATGGCTACACCTTC.

In this sample, this clonotype turned up a few times. V gene TRBV4-1 combines with J gene TRBJ1-4; D not resolved. Trimming left V 1 base short and J 5 bases short, with 5 bases between. Germline assignment: CDR1 MGHRA and CDR2 YSYEKL. This CDR3 is built from 13 residues. CDR3 region: CASSQGLNEKLFF. CDR3 bases: TGCGCCAGCAGCCAAGGCTTAAATGAAAAACTGTTTTTT.

The chain recombines TRBV27 with TRBJ1-5; 8 positions agree with TRBD1. The CDR3 spans 14 residues. Germline CDR1 and CDR2: MNHEY and SMNVEV (reference sequence). J was trimmed by 6 bases and V by 5 bases; bases with no gene match: 6. The CDR3 bases are TGTGCCAGCAGTCTCCAGGGGGCAGTTCAGCCCCAGCATTTT. Amino acids: CASSLQGAVQPQHF.

Many counts were recorded for this clonotype. This chain links TRBV6-2 or TRBV6-3 with TRBJ1-1, with D possibly being TRBD1 (6 bases). Trimming shortened V by 6 bases and J by 1 base, and 12 bases separated the two germline ends. CDR1 is MNHEY and CDR2 is SVGEGT in the germline V gene. The CDR3 totals 14 residues. The CDR3 sequence is CASRGRGQNTEAFF. In DNA form, the CDR3 reads TGTGCCAGCAGGGGGCGGGGACAGAACACTGAAGCTTTCTTT.

V and J are TRBV7-6 and TRBJ2-1, with 13 bases fitting TRBD2. The J segment lost 8 bases and the V segment lost 3 bases, leaving 10 bases of the junction unmatched. The germline V gene has CDR1 SGHVS and CDR2 FNYEAQ. The CDR3 is 17 amino acids. CDR3 sequence reads: CASSFFGLAGVGDEQFF. The CDR3 bases are TGTGCCAGCAGCTTCTTTGGACTAGCGGGAGTCGGCGATGAGCAGTTCTTC.

This rearrangement joins TRBV12-3 or TRBV12-4 to TRBJ1-1; the D gene is possibly TRBD1 (6 bases). Trimming shortened V by 5 bases and J by 3 bases, and 13 bases separated the two germline ends. The CDR3 spans 14 residues. The CDR3 loop reads CASSKGGIYTEAFF. CDR3 bases: TGTGCCAGCAGTAAGGGGGGGATCTACACTGAAGCTTTCTTT.

About this clonotype: The conserved final phenylalanine or tryptophan is absent from the CDR3, which likely points to a read error. This rearrangement joins TRBV7-6 to TRBJ2-7; TRBD2 matches 9 bases. CDR1 is SGHVS and CDR2 is FNYEAQ in the germline V gene. CDR3 length: 17 amino acids. V dropped 3 bases and J dropped 0; count of bases not matched to a gene: 9. Here the CDR3 reads CASSLALSGSLSYEQYY. In DNA, the CDR3 is TGTGCCAGCAGCTTGGCCCTTAGCGGGAGCCTCTCCTACGAGCAGTACTAC.

In its sample, this clonotype was seen many times. The rearrangement joins TRBV6-2 or TRBV6-3 to TRBJ2-1; 11 bases align to TRBD2. In germline, CDR1 is MNHEY, CDR2 SVGEGT. The ends lost 5 bases at V and 5 bases at J; junction bases unmatched: 8. This CDR3 region has 16 residues. This CDR3 reads CASSPDPSGRHNEQFF. CDR3 nucleotides: TGTGCCAGCAGTCCCGACCCTAGCGGGAGGCACAATGAGCAGTTCTTC.

This clonotype was observed many times. This sequence joins TRBV7-2 and TRBJ2-7; 7 bases are shared with TRBD1. The CDR3 contains 16 residues. Germline V lookup: CDR1 SGHTA, CDR2 FQGNSA. V shed 5 bases and J 4 bases; nucleotides not matched to a gene: 14. The CDR3: CASSRSKGASKYEQYF. The CDR3 DNA reads TGTGCCAGCAGCCGAAGTAAGGGGGCGTCGAAATACGAGCAGTACTTC.

The CDR3 is CASSLVAGPRNEQYF. CDR3 bases: TGTGCCAGCAGTTTAGTTGCCGGGCCTAGGAATGAGCAGTACTTC. The rearrangement uses TRBV12-3 or TRBV12-4 and TRBJ2-7; D unresolved. This CDR3 is 15 amino acids long. The V end lost 1 base, the J end lost 7 bases, and 17 bases lay between the germline ends.

The rearrangement links TRBV24-1 to TRBJ1-2, with 7 bases fitting TRBD1. The germline gives CDR1 KGHDR, CDR2 SFDVKD. J lost 3 bases, V lost 3 bases, and 0 bases had no gene match. This CDR3 contains 13 residues. The CDR3 reads CATSDGTDYGYTF. The DNA of the CDR3 is TGTGCCACCAGTGATGGGACAGACTATGGCTACACCTTC.

The V and J genes are TRBV6-1 and TRBJ2-7; D not resolved. The CDR3 has 13 amino acids. V was trimmed by 3 bases and J by 0 bases, leaving 6 bases between them. CDR1 is MNHNS and CDR2 is SASEGT in the germline V gene. As DNA, the CDR3 is TGTGCCAGCAGTGAGACAAGCTCCTACGAGCAGTACTTC. Protein sequence: CASSETSSYEQYF.

This clonotype was observed many times. The chain links TRBV6-1 to TRBJ2-1; D perhaps matches TRBD2 (5 bases). V lost 1 base and J lost 8, with 6 bases in between. The germline CDR1 and CDR2 sequences are MNHNS and SASEGT. The CDR3 is 12 amino acids. The CDR3 reads CASSEGGDEQFF. DNA of the CDR3: TGTGCCAGCAGTGAAGGGGGAGATGAGCAGTTCTTC.

The rearrangement uses TRBV4-1 and TRBJ2-1, with 7 positions matching TRBD2. V was clipped by 3 bases and J by 7 bases; unmatched bases: 21. This CDR3 contains 19 residues. Germline CDR1 MGHRA, CDR2 YSYEKL. The DNA for the CDR3 is TGCGCCAGCAGCCAGGTCCCGCGCGGGAGAGGCCGGGCGAGGAATGAGCAGTTCTTC. This sequence encodes CASSQVPRGRGRARNEQFF.

This clonotype was recorded a few times. This chain links TRBV19 with TRBJ2-3; 11 nucleotides agree with TRBD2. Germline-derived CDR1 and CDR2 are LNHDA and SQIVND (reference sequence). This CDR3 comprises 15 residues. The trim removed 5 bases at V and 8 bases at J, leaving 9 bases unmatched. The CDR3 coding sequence is TGTGCCAGTAGTCTACTAGCGGGAGTCTCCGGTACGCAGTATTTT. It translates to CASSLLAGVSGTQYF.

In its sample, this clonotype was seen a few times. CDR3 bases: TGTGCCAGCAGTCCTAGGGGGCTCAGCAATCAGCCCCAGCATTTT. Protein sequence: CASSPRGLSNQPQHF. V and J are TRBV7-2 and TRBJ1-5; 7 bases are a match to TRBD1. V lost 6 bases to trimming and J lost 1 base; unmatched junction nucleotides: 6. Germline lookup yields CDR1 SGHTA and CDR2 FQGNSA. The CDR3 extends over 15 amino acids.

The chain combines TRBV19 with TRBJ2-2; D gene uncertain. Trimming removed 4 bases at V and 0 bases at J, with 9 bases between. The CDR3 length is 15 residues. Germline-derived CDR1 and CDR2 are LNHDA and SQIVND (reference sequence). CDR3 loop: CASSKETSNTGELFF. The CDR3 DNA sequence: TGTGCCAGTAGTAAAGAGACCTCGAACACCGGGGAGCTGTTTTTT. Using reference TRBV19 and TRBJ2-2 for the parts outside the CDR3, the full variable domain is DGGITQSPKYLFRKEGQNVTLSCEQNLNHDAMYWYRQDPGQGLRLIYYSQIVNDFQKGDIAEGYSVSREKKESFPLTVTSAQKNPTAFYLCASSKETSNTGELFFGEGSRLTVL.

The V and J genes are TRBV6-6 and TRBJ1-2; D is undetermined. This CDR3 comprises 13 residues. V gave up 5 bases and J gave up 7 bases, with 14 bases separating them. Per the germline V gene, CDR1 is MNHNY and CDR2 is SVGAGI (reference sequence). CDR3 in DNA: TGTGCCAGCAGTCCAAGATCCCTGGGTGGCTACACCTTC. This gives the protein CASSPRSLGGYTF.

The chain is built from TRBV6-5 and TRBJ2-1; 9 bases fit TRBD2. There are 15 residues in the CDR3. Germline assignment: CDR1 MNHEY and CDR2 SVGAGI. The trim removed 5 bases at V and 4 bases at J, leaving 6 bases unmatched. The CDR3 spells CASSQTSGDYNEQFF. The CDR3 DNA follows: TGTGCCAGCAGTCAGACTAGCGGAGATTACAATGAGCAGTTCTTC.

The table lists this clonotype with a few counts. The V and J genes are TRBV6-5 and TRBJ2-7; D not certain. Germline V gene data show CDR1 as MNHEY and CDR2 as SVGAGI. With 2 bases removed from V and 0 bases from J, the gap between germline ends came to 8 bases. The CDR3 contains 14 residues. The DNA of the CDR3 is TGTGCCAGCAGTTACACAACCACCTCCTACGAGCAGTACTTC. Translating gives CASSYTTTSYEQYF.

This clonotype appeared many times. V gene TRBV12-3 or TRBV12-4 combines with J gene TRBJ1-1, with no clear D. CDR3 size: 11 residues. Between the trimmed V and J ends, which lost 3 bases and 6 bases, there was a span of 5 bases. The CDR3: CASSFYSEAFF. CDR3 coding DNA: TGTGCCAGCAGTTTTTATTCTGAAGCTTTCTTT.

The J gene is TRBJ2-7, the V gene TRBV2; TRBD1 is a possible D gene (6 bases). V was trimmed by 3 bases and J by 1 base, leaving 13 bases between them. This CDR3 comprises 15 residues. The germline V gene encodes CDR1 SNHLY and CDR2 FYNNEI. This chain's CDR3 is CASSDLQGTSYEQYF. The CDR3 coding sequence is TGTGCCAGCAGTGACCTACAGGGTACGTCCTACGAGCAGTACTTC.

This clonotype has more than one count but fewer than ten. This chain connects TRBV23-1 to TRBJ2-5; D gene uncertain. TRBV23-1 is an ORF, with its function uncertain. This CDR3 spans 17 amino acids. V was clipped by 2 bases and J by 1 base, with 17 bases between them. The CDR3, as DNA: TGCGCCAGCAGTCAACCGGACCCTCGACACTTCCAAGAGACCCAGTACTTC. Its protein is CASSQPDPRHFQETQYF.